Below, 17 T cell receptor beta chains from the same sample are listed, as sequenced in a study of T cells in Graves' hyperthyroidism and ophthalmopathy. Amplification of TCR beta CDR3 regions was performed using RNA transcripts as template. With the HTBI primer set, the TCR CDR3 went through a first round of RT-PCR. Each CDR3 protein gets one entry after TCRdb re-called the multiplex PCR reads with MiXCR. The repertoire has a few hundred thousand distinct CDR3 sequences, around 14% of them found once; the top ten carry 32%. Sequencing input: blood. The receptors stem from a woman aged 30 to 39 with Graves' hyperthyroidism.

This clonotype has only a few counts. This chain links TRBV6-1 with TRBJ1-5; D uncertain. The CDR3 has 15 residues. The V end was cut by 6 bases, the J end by 3 bases, with 15 bases between. Germline V CDR1 and CDR2: MNHNS, SASEGT. The CDR3 is CASSPVLGPNQPQHF. The DNA for the CDR3 is TGTGCCAGCAGCCCTGTGTTAGGGCCCAATCAGCCCCAGCATTTT.

Ten or more counts support this clonotype. The rearrangement joins TRBV2 to TRBJ1-5, with D possibly TRBD1 on 6 matching bases. The ends were cut back, 4 bases at V and 0 bases at J, with 7 bases in the middle. The CDR3 length is 14 residues. Germline CDR1 reads SNHLY; CDR2 reads FYNNEI. CDR3 loop: CASSGGLSNQPQHF. For the CDR3, the DNA is TGTGCCAGCAGTGGGGGGCTTAGCAATCAGCCCCAGCATTTT.

This clonotype occurred many times. The rearrangement uses TRBV9 and TRBJ1-2, with 9 bases matching TRBD1. The germline gives CDR1 SGDLS, CDR2 YYNGEE. V lost 4 bases to trimming and J lost 5 bases; unmatched junction nucleotides: 12. The CDR3 length is 16 residues. CDR3 loop: CASSRHQQGAGYGYTF. CDR3 bases: TGTGCCAGCAGCCGTCATCAACAGGGGGCTGGTTATGGCTACACCTTC.

This clonotype was picked up a small number of times. The chain links TRBV6-1 to TRBJ1-1; no clear D gene. V was pared by 11 bases and J by 8 bases, with 15 bases between. The CDR3 has 11 amino acids. Germline V gene lookup returns CDR1 MNHNS and CDR2 SASEGT. The CDR3 nucleotides are TGTGCCGCTACGGAGGCGCAAGAAGCTTTCTTT. As protein: CAATEAQEAFF.

The chain has TRBV10-3 and TRBJ2-2, with a tentative D call TRBD2 (6 bases). The V gene's germline CDR1 is ENHRY and CDR2 SYGVKD. The CDR3 contains 13 residues. The germline V and J ends were trimmed by 7 bases and 7 bases, with 13 bases remaining between them. This CDR3 is CAINVKEGGELFF. The CDR3 nucleotides are TGTGCCATCAATGTAAAGGAGGGCGGGGAGCTGTTTTTT.

This clonotype came up many times. The genes are TRBV11-3 and TRBJ2-7; a possible D gene is TRBD1 (6 bases). The CDR3 totals 14 residues. Between the trimmed V and J ends, which lost 5 bases and 1 base, there was a span of 12 bases. Looked up from germline, CDR1 is SGHNT and CDR2 is YENEEA. CDR3: CASSRGQGSYEQYF. For the CDR3, the DNA is TGTGCCAGCAGCCGAGGTCAGGGGTCCTACGAGCAGTACTTC.

This clonotype appeared a few times. This chain joins TRBV6-1 and TRBJ2-2, with D possibly being TRBD2 (6 bases). The germline V and J ends were trimmed by 5 bases and 9 bases, with 13 bases remaining between them. CDR3 length: 13 residues. Germline CDR1 reads MNHNS; CDR2 reads SASEGT. CDR3 in amino acids: CASSLAYRRELFF. Written as DNA, the CDR3 is TGTGCCAGCAGTCTAGCGTATCGAAGGGAGCTGTTTTTT.

This clonotype was counted between two and nine times. The chain joins TRBV5-1 to TRBJ2-5, with D hard to call. Per the germline V gene, CDR1 is SGHRS and CDR2 is YFSETQ. The CDR3 totals 15 residues. The V gene lost 0 bases and the J gene lost 2 bases, with 11 bases spanning the gap. The CDR3 DNA follows: TGCGCCAGCAGCTTGGGGGGTGGAGTTCAAGAGACCCAGTACTTC. This encodes CASSLGGGVQETQYF.

This clonotype was counted ten times or more. The chain uses TRBV2 and TRBJ1-4; 7 bases align to TRBD1. This CDR3 spans 14 amino acids. In germline, CDR1 is SNHLY, CDR2 FYNNEI. V was pared by 5 bases and J by 3 bases, with 3 bases of the junction left unmatched. CDR3 sequence: CASSYRGANEKLFF. In DNA, the CDR3 is TGTGCCAGCAGTTACAGGGGAGCTAATGAAAAACTGTTTTTT.

This clonotype was seen repeatedly, ten times or more. This chain links TRBV28 with TRBJ2-7; 7 bases line up with TRBD1. The CDR3 runs 15 residues. The V gene's germline CDR1 is MDHEN and CDR2 SYDVKM. V lost 4 bases to trimming and J lost 0 bases; unmatched junction nucleotides: 6. CDR3 region: CASSSQGILSYEQYF. CDR3 sequence (DNA): TGTGCCAGCAGTTCACAGGGGATTCTCTCCTACGAGCAGTACTTC.

Many counts were recorded for this clonotype. The chain is built from TRBV5-1 and TRBJ2-3, with 8 positions matching TRBD2. The germline CDR1 and CDR2 sequences are SGHRS and YFSETQ. The CDR3 consists of 15 residues. With 1 base clipped from V and 2 bases from J, the junction kept 3 bases outside the gene matches. Written as DNA, the CDR3 is TGCGCCAGCAGCTTGCAGACTAGCGACACAGATACGCAGTATTTT. Translating it yields CASSLQTSDTDTQYF.

In its sample, this clonotype was seen many times. This chain joins TRBV28 and TRBJ2-3; tentatively, D is TRBD1 (5 bases). CDR3 length: 15 residues. V was pared by 7 bases and J by 2 bases, with 16 bases between. CDR1 is MDHEN and CDR2 is SYDVKM in the germline V gene. CDR3 DNA sequence: TGTGCCAGCACCCCCCCCCAGGGAAACACAGATACGCAGTATTTT. This gives the protein CASTPPQGNTDTQYF.

This clonotype came up a few times. V and J are TRBV29-1 and TRBJ2-5; D remains unclear. V was trimmed by 7 bases and J by 2 bases, leaving 8 bases between them. Germline V gene data show CDR1 as SQVTM and CDR2 as ANQGSEA. The CDR3 is 11 amino acids. CDR3 region: CSAKKQETQYF. The CDR3 DNA sequence: TGCAGCGCCAAAAAACAAGAGACCCAGTACTTC.

This clonotype was counted ten times or more. CDR3 loop: CASKTGPDYGYTF. CDR3 nucleotides: TGTGCCAGCAAGACAGGGCCGGACTATGGCTACACCTTC. The J gene is TRBJ1-2, the V gene TRBV13; TRBD1 matches 7 bases. CDR3 length: 13 residues. Germline CDR1 reads PRHDT; CDR2 reads FYEKMQ (reference sequence). Losses at the gene ends were 7 bases for V and 3 bases for J; bases not matched to a gene: 5.

The rearrangement links TRBV12-3 or TRBV12-4 to TRBJ1-1, with 9 bases aligning to TRBD1. This CDR3 has 15 residues. Trimming took 6 bases from V and 4 from J; bases not matched to a gene: 9. The DNA for the CDR3 is TGTGCCAGCAGAACACAGGGGGCAATCGGCACTGAAGCTTTCTTT. Translating it yields CASRTQGAIGTEAFF.

As concerns this clonotype: A much larger clone differs by one base, so this may be a read error. V is TRBV20-1 and J is TRBJ2-1, with TRBD2 identical over 7 bases. V dropped 0 bases and J dropped 13; count of bases not matched to a gene: 15. CDR3 length: 15 amino acids. Germline values: CDR1 DFQATT, CDR2 SNEGSKA (reference sequence). CDR3 in DNA: TGCAGTGCTAGAGATCGGGGCGGGAGAAGAGAGACCCAGTTCTTC. This encodes CSARDRGGRRETQFF.

This clonotype was counted many times. CDR3 in DNA: TGTGCCAGCAGCACACCCGACCGCCTCGGGACCTCCGCCCCCTACGAGCAGTACTTC. Translation: CASSTPDRLGTSAPYEQYF. The J gene is TRBJ2-7, the V gene TRBV12-3 or TRBV12-4; D may be TRBD1 or TRBD2 (5 bases each). The V end lost 6 bases, the J end lost 2 bases, and 29 bases lay between the germline ends. The CDR3 sequence is 19 residues long.